The sequence of this TCR beta chain was determined in a study of T cells in Graves' hyperthyroidism and ophthalmopathy. The wider study: At the time of initial diagnosis and before any treatment, peripheral blood was collected.

This clonotype was found a few times. Each 10 ml fresh peripheral blood draw supplied the PBMCs. Using RNA transcripts as the source, TCR beta CDR3 regions were amplified. The HTBI primer set served for first-round RT-PCR of the TCR CDR3. Each CDR3 protein gets one entry after TCRdb re-called the multiplex PCR reads with MiXCR. This table has 500,000 to 750,000 distinct CDR3 sequences, more than 15% appearing once. This CDR3 spans 11 amino acids. Germline V gene lookup returns CDR1 SGHAT and CDR2 FQNNGV. V was cut by 3 bases and J by 10 bases, with 7 bases left in between. The genes are TRBV11-2 and TRBJ2-1; D unresolved. What was sequenced was blood. The TCR sequence derives from a woman aged 25 to 39 with Graves' hyperthyroidism. CDR3 nucleotides: TGTGCCAGCAGCTTCCGATGGGAGCAGTTCTTC. Its translation: CASSFRWEQFF.